The rows below give T cell receptor beta chains drawn from one sample of a study of blood T cell repertoires in COVID-19. Sequencing used immunoSEQ multiplex PCR; TCRdb keeps in-frame clones, though not all of them. The sample contains 25,000 to 30,000 clones, approximately 90% of which appear only once. Input material: peripheral blood. The receptors shown here come from a human donor in a cohort sampled during active COVID-19. The CDR3 runs from the conserved cysteine through the conserved F or W. Fields, in order: clone size, D gene, J gene, V gene, CDR3 protein, CDR3 DNA. A D gene is named only where the DNA matches it firmly. The listing skips clone size in some rows; elsewhere it reads once, few, many or a size class.

>-|-|TRBJ1-1|TRBV7-9
CASSLLGGTEAFF
TGTGCCAGCAGCTTACTCGGGGGTACTGAAGCTTTCTTT
>-|TRBD1|TRBJ2-2|TRBV27
CASSLFGQGWGGELFF
TGTGCCAGCAGTTTATTCGGACAGGGCTGGGGCGGGGAGCTGTTTTTT
>-|TRBD2|TRBJ2-3|TRBV5-1
CASLGSGSTDTQYF
TGCGCCAGCTTAGGTAGCGGGAGCACAGATACGCAGTATTTT
>-|TRBD1|TRBJ1-5|TRBV7-2
CASSSTGQGQRAQHF
TGTGCCAGCAGCTCCACAGGACAGGGACAGAGGGCCCAGCATTTT
>-|TRBD2|TRBJ2-5|TRBV5-1
CASSALAGINLQETQYF
TGCGCCAGCAGCGCCCTAGCGGGAATAAACCTCCAAGAGACCCAGTACTTC
>-|-|TRBJ2-7|TRBV2
CASSVTGEGEQYF
TGTGCCAGCAGTGTAACCGGGGAAGGGGAGCAGTACTTC
>-|TRBD2|TRBJ2-7|TRBV6-5
CASSYSRTSGTEQYF
TGTGCCAGCAGTTACTCTCGTACTAGCGGGACCGAGCAGTACTTC
>-|-|TRBJ1-3|TRBV13
CASSLGLGSAGNTIYF
TGTGCCAGCAGCTTAGGCCTAGGGAGCGCGGGAAACACCATATATTTT
>-|-|TRBJ2-7|TRBV27
CASSSPGQGRSYEQYF
TGTGCCAGCAGTTCTCCGGGACAAGGACGCTCCTACGAGCAGTACTTC
>-|TRBD2|TRBJ2-2|TRBV3-1/TRBV3-2
CASSQGLAGDVGELFF
TGTGCCAGCAGCCAAGGACTAGCGGGAGATGTCGGGGAGCTGTTTTTT
>-|TRBD1|TRBJ1-2|TRBV6-6
CASSYSSQQGASGYTF
TGTGCCAGCAGTTACTCGAGTCAACAGGGGGCGTCTGGCTACACCTTC
>-|-|TRBJ2-2|TRBV7-7
CASSPRLTNTGELFF
TGTGCCAGCAGCCCCAGACTAACGAACACCGGGGAGCTGTTTTTT
>-|-|TRBJ1-4|TRBV19
CASSIIPNRASKLFF
TGTGCCAGTAGTATTATCCCCAACAGGGCGAGCAAACTGTTTTTT
>-|-|TRBJ1-2|TRBV28
CASSPPGSYGYTF
TGTGCCAGCAGTCCCCCGGGTAGCTATGGCTACACCTTC
>-|-|TRBJ2-5|TRBV2
CASQGGKFEETQYF
TGTGCCAGCCAAGGCGGAAAATTCGAAGAGACCCAGTACTTC
>-|TRBD1|TRBJ2-2|TRBV19
CASRGLGQPNTGELFF
TGTGCCAGTAGAGGATTGGGACAGCCAAACACCGGGGAGCTGTTTTTT
>-|TRBD1|TRBJ1-1|TRBV25-1
CASSEADRGAEAFF
TGTGCCAGCAGTGAAGCCGACAGGGGGGCTGAAGCTTTCTTT
>-|-|TRBJ1-1|TRBV19
CASSSDSSNTEAFF
TGTGCCAGTAGTTCGGACTCCTCGAACACTGAAGCTTTCTTT
>-|-|TRBJ2-3|TRBV19
CASSITGSRDTQYF
TGTGCCAGTAGTATCACCGGGAGCAGGGATACGCAGTATTTT
>-|-|TRBJ1-1|TRBV5-1
CASSLNGIAEAFF
TGCGCCAGCAGCTTGAACGGTATCGCTGAAGCTTTCTTT
>-|-|TRBJ2-7|TRBV30
CAWSVDPARSDEQYF
TGTGCCTGGAGTGTAGATCCCGCTCGGAGCGACGAGCAGTACTTC
>few|-|TRBJ1-6|TRBV6-1
CASSEPGSSYNSPLHF
TGTGCCAGCAGTGAACCCGGGAGCTCCTATAATTCACCCCTCCACTTT
>-|-|TRBJ1-1|TRBV18
CASSPLDRRAFF
TGTGCCAGCTCACCACTTGACAGGCGGGCTTTCTTT
>-|TRBD1|TRBJ2-7|TRBV7-9
CASSPRGTGGTEQYF
TGTGCCAGCAGCCCCCGAGGGACAGGGGGCACCGAGCAGTACTTC
>-|-|TRBJ1-3|TRBV18
CASSPGQENTIYF
TGTGCCAGCTCACCCGGTCAGGAAAACACCATATATTTT
>once|-|TRBJ2-2|TRBV5-6
CASSTAPVLKAPGELFF
TGTGCCAGCAGCACAGCCCCGGTCCTTAAAGCCCCCGGGGAGCTGTTTTTT
>-|TRBD2|TRBJ2-1|TRBV9
CASSFSYGAGVYNEQFF
TGTGCCAGCAGCTTCTCCTATGGGGCGGGAGTCTACAATGAGCAGTTCTTC
>-|TRBD2|TRBJ2-1|TRBV5-5
CASTETGTSGRSEQFF
TGTGCCAGCACCGAGACCGGGACTAGCGGGAGATCGGAGCAGTTCTTC
>-|TRBD1|TRBJ1-5|TRBV4-1
CASSRRDSGNQPQHF
TGCGCCAGCAGCCGCCGGGACAGTGGCAATCAGCCCCAGCATTTT
>-|TRBD1|TRBJ1-1|TRBV19
CASSSTGGTEAFF
TGTGCCAGTAGTTCGACAGGGGGAACTGAAGCTTTCTTT
>-|TRBD2|TRBJ2-2|TRBV5-1
CASSTTSGRTTGELFF
TGCGCCAGCAGCACAACTAGCGGGAGGACCACCGGGGAGCTGTTTTTT